This T cell receptor beta chain appears in the sequencing data of a study of blood T cell repertoires in COVID-19. On the study more broadly: Some COVID-19 samples were acute and others convalescent; all came from the United States, Italy and Spain. PBMCs, B-cell-depleted T cells, or T cells were the source of the cDNA or gDNA that made up the material.

As handled by the study authors: The authors estimated nucleated cell counts from reference gene primer amplification. The table came from immunoSEQ multiplex PCR; TCRdb's copy has only in-frame clones and leaves some out. V and J calls plus clone size are reproduced from that table; the DNA served to infer D and trimming. The data contain roughly 36,000 clones, 75% to 85% of them singletons. The TCR sequence derives from a man in his sixties with active COVID-19. The specimen was peripheral blood.

The CDR3 here is CATSRGGVGYGYTF. CDR3 sequence (DNA): TGTGCCACCAGCCGCGGCGGGGTGGGCTATGGCTACACCTTC. The chain is built from TRBV15 and TRBJ1-2; D gene uncertain. Germline V CDR1 and CDR2: LNHNV, YYDKDF (reference sequence). This CDR3 comprises 14 residues. V was cut by 5 bases and J by 4 bases, with 14 bases left in between.